This T cell receptor beta chain was sequenced for a study of T cells expressing NK-cell markers. Study summary: According to the study, TCR beta repertoires originated from sorted CD3+CD56+NKG2C+, CD3+CD56+NKG2C- and CD3+CD56-NKG2C+ T cells.

The CDR3 has 13 residues. Germline V gene data show CDR1 as SQVTM and CDR2 as ANQGSEA. Beta-chain TCR cDNA was generated via 5'RACE template switching with UMIs. TCRdb reprocessed the 5' RACE reads and reports one entry per CDR3 protein, with no DNA. This sample's table has 200,000 to 300,000 distinct CDR3 sequences. Points from the study as a whole: In several donors, dominant clonotypes made up 28.3-60.1% of CD3+CD56-NKG2C+ cells.

With regard to this clonotype: Its cognate antigen is unknown.

The source is a woman between 18 and 70 years old in good health. This chain links TRBV29-1 with TRBJ1-6. The sample consisted of blood T cells: a sorted CD56 or NKG2C T cell subset, CD4+ or CD8+ T cells, or bulk PBMC T cells (not recorded which). This CDR3 is CSARLAVDSPLHF.